This T cell receptor (beta chain) was observed in a study of regulatory T cells in long-lasting Graves disease. Noted time point: newly diagnosed GD, antithyroid drugs for less than 3 months. Researchers made the TCR library from RNA that was extracted from PBMCs. The CDR3 is made up of 12 amino acids. V was cut by 7 bases and J by 3 bases, with 8 bases left in between. Germline CDR1 reads SGDLS; CDR2 reads YYNGEE. Arm-PCR of CDR3 regions and iRepertoire HTBI primers were used to build TCR beta libraries. TCRdb independently ran MiXCR on the multiplex PCR reads; one entry per CDR3 protein. There are fewer than 550,000 distinct CDR3 sequences in the sample; about 16% occur only once, and approximately 25% lies in the top ten. This sample also belongs to another study, concerning T cells in Graves' hyperthyroidism and ophthalmopathy.

This chain connects TRBV9 to TRBJ1-3; D not certain. The sequencing here drew on peripheral blood mononuclear cells (PBMCs), taken at new diagnosis, from a patient treated with antithyroid drugs. The TCR comes from a woman aged 40-60 years with Graves disease. For the CDR3, the DNA is TGTGCCAGCCGGTTTTTTGGAAACACCATATATTTT. Amino acids: CASRFFGNTIYF.